One and the same sample provided the 28 T cell receptor beta chains below, sequenced in a study of Graves' ophthalmopathy and Graves' hyperthyroidism listed by TCRdb under 2018. Reads for this sample came from an Illumina HiSeq 2000. For repertoire sequencing, TCR beta CDR3 regions were amplified from RNA transcripts. The first round was an RT-PCR using HTBI primers with the Qiagen OneStep RT-PCR kit, and this first round was followed by a second-round multiplex PCR, then size selection and purification. TCRdb ran its own pipeline on the public reads, namely fastp trimming at Q25 and MiXCR clone calling, and kept in-frame beta chains. Entries that share a CDR3 protein sequence are merged under the most common genes and DNA. Recorded for this sample are approximately 1.2 million distinct CDR3 sequences; 35% to 40% of them occurred a single time. Around 10% of the sample comes from the top ten. Sequenced material: peripheral blood or thyroid tissue (not recorded which). Source of these receptors: an adult man with Graves' hyperthyroidism.

Concerning this clonotype itself: It is unclear where the CDR3 begins or ends on the DNA, so no DNA is shown, and the CDR3 is as TCRdb lists it. V gene TRBV25-1 combines with J gene TRBJ2-5; TRBD2, as called in the table, went unchecked against the DNA. Germline V gene data show CDR1 as MGHDK and CDR2 as SYGVNS. The CDR3 region is 14 residues in length, termini included. The CDR3 reads CACSASSRAETQYF.

The chain is built from TRBV5-1 and TRBJ2-7; TRBD1 is a possible D gene (6 bases). Per the germline V gene, CDR1 is SGHRS and CDR2 is YFSETQ. V was trimmed by 2 bases and J by 4 bases, leaving 16 bases between them. The CDR3 is made up of 15 amino acids. This chain's CDR3 is CASSLRSDRTYEQYF. The CDR3 bases are TGCGCCAGCAGCTTACGGTCTGACAGGACTTACGAGCAGTACTTC.

This clonotype was picked up many times. This chain connects TRBV5-1 to TRBJ1-1; D unresolved. Germline V CDR1 and CDR2: SGHRS, YFSETQ. V was pared by 3 bases and J by 2 bases, with 11 bases between. This CDR3 region has 14 residues. CDR3 sequence: CASSSSGFNTEAFF. The CDR3, as DNA: TGCGCCAGCAGCTCCTCGGGATTTAACACTGAAGCTTTCTTT.

The rearrangement uses TRBV2 and TRBJ2-7; 13 nucleotides line up with TRBD2. Germline CDR1 SNHLY, CDR2 FYNNEI. V lost 6 bases, J lost 10 bases, and 6 bases stayed unmatched. CDR3 length equals 13 residues. The CDR3: CASSPGLAGVQYF. The CDR3 coding sequence is TGTGCCAGCAGCCCAGGACTAGCGGGAGTTCAGTACTTC.

A word on this clonotype: A much larger clone sits a single nucleotide away, making a read error possible. The rearrangement uses TRBV14 and TRBJ1-2; D call uncertain. Trimming cost V 2 bases and J 8 bases, with 15 bases left between them. The CDR3 is 14 amino acids. Germline-derived CDR1 and CDR2 are SGHDN and FVKESK. In nucleotides, the CDR3 is TGTGCCAGCAGCCAAACGACGGGGTCTCGAGGCTACACCTTC. Amino acid sequence: CASSQTTGSRGYTF. Using reference TRBV14 and TRBJ1-2 for the parts outside the CDR3, the full variable domain is EAGVTQFPSHSVIEKGQTVTLRCDPISGHDNLYWYRRVMGKEIKFLLHFVKESKQDESGMPNNRFLAERTGGTYSTLKVQPAELEDSGVYFCASSQTTGSRGYTFGSGTRLTVV.

This clonotype was detected many times. The V call is TRBV7-2, the J call TRBJ1-2, with no clear D. Germline V gene sequence: CDR1 SGHTA, CDR2 FQGNSA. The CDR3 runs to 12 residues. The germline V and J ends were trimmed by 1 base and 6 bases, with 6 bases remaining between them. CDR3 coding DNA: TGTGCCAGCAGCTTAGGACGAAATGGCTACACCTTC. It translates to CASSLGRNGYTF.

Many counts were recorded for this clonotype. The rearrangement joins TRBV10-3 to TRBJ2-5, with TRBD2 identical over 10 bases. Germline assignment: CDR1 ENHRY and CDR2 SYGVKD. The J segment lost 5 bases and the V segment lost 6 bases, leaving 3 bases of the junction unmatched. This CDR3 comprises 13 residues. Here the CDR3 reads CAISGTSVETQYF. The CDR3 bases are TGTGCCATCAGCGGGACTAGCGTCGAGACCCAGTACTTC.

In this sample, this clonotype turned up a few times. The V gene is TRBV12-3 or TRBV12-4, the J gene TRBJ1-1; TRBD1 matches at 7 bases. CDR3 length: 15 residues. Unmatched junction bases numbered 9, after V lost 6 bases and J lost 2 bases. Here the CDR3 reads CASSLGQLSNTEAFF. The CDR3 coding sequence is TGTGCCAGCAGCTTGGGACAGCTTAGTAACACTGAAGCTTTCTTT.

This clonotype appeared many times. V usage is TRBV2 and J usage is TRBJ1-1; a weak D match, TRBD1 (5 bases). The CDR3 covers 15 residues. V lost 5 bases and J 1 base, leaving 14 bases between the germline ends. Germline CDR1 reads SNHLY; CDR2 reads FYNNEI. Written as DNA, the CDR3 is TGTGCCAGCAGTCCCACGGCGGGGGGGAACACTGAAGCTTTCTTT. Protein product: CASSPTAGGNTEAFF. Full variable domain (outside the CDR3, taken from reference TRBV2 and TRBJ1-1): EPEVTQTPSHQVTQMGQEVILRCVPISNHLYFYWYRQILGQKVEFLVSFYNNEISEKSEIFDDQFSVERPDGSNFTLKIRSTKLEDSAMYFCASSPTAGGNTEAFFGQGTRLTVV.

V is TRBV7-9 and J is TRBJ1-1; D uncertain. This CDR3 has 14 residues. V shed 1 base and J shed 7 bases, with 13 bases lying between them. Germline V gene data show CDR1 as SEHNR and CDR2 as FQNEAQ (reference sequence). Here the CDR3 DNA reads TGTGCCAGCAGCTTAGGTGTGCTCACCCGTGAAGCTTTCTTT. It codes for CASSLGVLTREAFF.

For this clonotype: A clone one base away is much larger, so this may be a read error. The chain links TRBV12-3 or TRBV12-4 to TRBJ1-2; maybe TRBD1 (5 bases). The CDR3 extends over 11 amino acids. The CDR3 spells CASRHRVGRIF. The CDR3, as DNA: TGTGCCAGCAGGCACCGCGTGGGGCGCATCTTC.

This clonotype was recorded many times. The chain uses TRBV7-8 and TRBJ1-1, with a possible D match to TRBD1 (5 bases). Germline V gene lookup returns CDR1 SGHVS and CDR2 FQNEAQ. The CDR3 has 15 amino acids. Trimming removed 1 base at V and 8 bases at J, with 17 bases between. CDR3: CASSLVSGGGREAFF. The CDR3 nucleotides are TGTGCCAGCAGCTTAGTGTCGGGCGGGGGACGAGAAGCTTTCTTT.

Remarks on this clonotype: This may be a read error, as it is one base from a much larger clone. The chain couples TRBV19 to TRBJ2-5, with D maybe TRBD1 (6 bases). CDR1 and CDR2 from the germline V gene are LNHDA and SQIVND (reference sequence). This CDR3 region has 14 residues. CDR3 coding DNA: TGTGCCAGCAGCCGTGGTGACAGGCAAGAGGCCCAGTACTTC. This gives the protein CASSRGDRQEAQYF.

As to this clonotype: This may be a read error: a much more frequent sequence differs by one nucleotide. The chain recombines TRBV20-1 with TRBJ1-1, with 9 bases identical to TRBD1. Germline V gene lookup returns CDR1 DFQATT and CDR2 SNEGSKA (reference sequence). This CDR3 region has 16 residues. CDR3: CSARVFRTGVDTEASF. DNA for the CDR3: TGCAGTGCTAGGGTATTCCGGACAGGGGTGGACACTGAAGCTTCCTTT.

This clonotype was seen only a few times. The rearrangement uses TRBV13 and TRBJ2-2, with TRBD1 matching 9 bases. V shed 5 bases and J 5 bases; nucleotides not matched to a gene: 6. In germline, CDR1 is PRHDT, CDR2 FYEKMQ (reference sequence). The CDR3 contains 15 residues. The CDR3 sequence is CASSPGQGMTGELFF. DNA for the CDR3: TGTGCCAGCAGCCCCGGACAGGGGATGACCGGGGAGCTGTTTTTT.

This chain joins TRBV2 and TRBJ1-5; D gene uncertain. Trimming removed 0 bases at V and 1 base at J, with 7 bases between. The CDR3 is 15 residues long. CDR1 is SNHLY and CDR2 is FYNNEI in the germline V gene. CDR3 sequence: CASSEARRSNQPQHF. CDR3 DNA sequence: TGTGCCAGCAGTGAAGCGCGCAGGAGCAATCAGCCCCAGCATTTT.

This clonotype was picked up many times. The rearrangement joins TRBV7-9 to TRBJ1-5; D remains unclear. This CDR3 is 15 amino acids long. Germline loops: CDR1 SEHNR, CDR2 FQNEAQ (reference sequence). Trimming removed 6 bases from V and 0 bases from J, with 12 bases in between. CDR3 bases: TGTGCCAGCAGTTTGGGCAGGAATAGCAATCAGCCCCAGCATTTT. Its translation is CASSLGRNSNQPQHF.

The rearrangement links TRBV29-1 to TRBJ1-1; no reliable D call. The CDR3 is 13 residues long. Germline CDR1 SQVTM, CDR2 ANQGSEA. The CDR3: CSPLGQINTEAFF. CDR3 DNA sequence: TGCAGTCCTTTGGGCCAGATAAACACTGAAGCTTTCTTT.

In this sample, this clonotype turned up many times. The chain links TRBV29-1 to TRBJ2-7, with TRBD1 identical over 7 bases. The CDR3 covers 13 residues. The junction had 7 bases not matched to a gene; V was cut back by 2 bases and J by 6 bases. In germline, CDR1 is SQVTM, CDR2 ANQGSEA. CDR3: CSVERTGAPEQYF. The DNA for the CDR3 is TGCAGCGTTGAAAGAACAGGGGCGCCCGAGCAGTACTTC.

There are many counts of this clonotype. The chain combines TRBV5-8 with TRBJ2-5; D call uncertain. V lost 5 bases, J lost 2 bases, and 10 bases lay in between. The CDR3 is 13 residues long. The germline V gene encodes CDR1 SGHTS and CDR2 YDEGEE. As DNA, the CDR3 is TGTGCCAGCAGTACCCTCGTTCAAGAGACCCAGTACTTC. Translating it yields CASSTLVQETQYF.

This chain connects TRBV6-5 to TRBJ1-3; no definite D call. Germline CDR1 reads MNHEY; CDR2 reads SVGAGI. Trimming removed 0 bases at V and 1 base at J, with 16 bases between. The CDR3 consists of 18 residues. The DNA of the CDR3 is TGTGCCAGCAGTTACTCGACGCCCGACGAGGCATCTGGAAACACCATATATTTT. Translation: CASSYSTPDEASGNTIYF.

The table lists this clonotype with many counts. The gene calls are TRBV29-1 and TRBJ2-2, with 8 nucleotides matching TRBD1. The CDR3 is 15 residues long. V lost 6 bases and J lost 1; bases outside the gene matches: 7. Looked up from germline, CDR1 is SQVTM and CDR2 is ANQGSEA. CDR3 DNA: TGCAGCGTACCAAGACAGGGGTTGAACACCGGGGAGCTGTTTTTT. Protein sequence: CSVPRQGLNTGELFF.

This clonotype was counted a single time. It may be a read error: a sequence one base away is much more abundant. This sequence joins TRBV7-2 and TRBJ1-6; 7 bases agree with TRBD1. Per germline, CDR1 SGHTA and CDR2 FQGNSA. The CDR3 length is 16 residues. The CDR3 spells CASSRPTGKYNSHLHF. The DNA of the CDR3 is TGTGCCAGCTCGCGCCCGACAGGGAAATACAATTCACACCTCCACTTT.

The chain combines TRBV6-1 with TRBJ1-1; no reliable D call. CDR1 MNHNS and CDR2 SASEGT come from the germline V gene. V lost 1 base and J lost 6, with 9 bases in between. This CDR3 region has 13 residues. In nucleotides, the CDR3 is TGTGCCAGCAGTGAAGTCGCGAGGTCTGAAGCTTTCTTT. Translation: CASSEVARSEAFF.

The chain carries TRBV29-1 and TRBJ1-2, with 9 bases aligning to TRBD1. This CDR3 has 11 residues. With 8 bases clipped from V and 8 bases from J, the junction kept 6 bases outside the gene matches. Germline CDR1 is SQVTM and CDR2 is ANQGSEA. The CDR3 sequence is CSLGTGSGYTF. The CDR3 DNA reads TGCAGCTTAGGGACAGGGTCGGGCTACACCTTC.

At least ten counts were recorded for this clonotype. This chain joins TRBV29-1 and TRBJ2-5, with 13 bases fitting TRBD2. The CDR3 is made up of 13 amino acids. CDR1 is SQVTM, CDR2 ANQGSEA, per germline. Trimming took 6 bases from V and 7 from J; bases not matched to a gene: 5. The CDR3 is CSVGTSGEGTQYF. The CDR3, as DNA: TGCAGCGTGGGGACTAGCGGGGAGGGGACCCAGTACTTC.

This clonotype was observed a handful of times. The gene calls are TRBV5-4 and TRBJ1-4; a weak D match, TRBD1 (6 bases). This CDR3 region has 15 residues. Looked up from germline, CDR1 is SGHNT and CDR2 is YYREEE (reference sequence). V was shortened by 0 bases and J by 7 bases, with 13 bases between the two germline ends. CDR3 sequence: CASSLAGARIEKLFF. The DNA for the CDR3 is TGTGCCAGCAGCTTGGCGGGGGCGCGTATTGAAAAACTGTTTTTT.

This clonotype was seen ten or more times. The genes are TRBV11-2 and TRBJ2-5; D remains unclear. Germline V gene sequence: CDR1 SGHAT, CDR2 FQNNGV. V was cut by 1 base and J by 0 bases, with 15 bases left in between. CDR3 length: 17 amino acids. CDR3 nucleotides: TGTGCCAGCAGCTTAGTCCTTAGCACAGATTACCAAGAGACCCAGTACTTC. It codes for CASSLVLSTDYQETQYF.